The count of the clone carrying this T cell receptor (beta chain) is one. What it binds is not known. This record belongs to a study of cytomegalovirus exposure and HLA in healthy donors. Findings and caveats of the study: Upon later analysis, TCR association rates were observed to vary by HLA locus, being highest for DRB1 and lowest for HLA-C. With further analysis later on, most CMV-associated TCR beta chains appeared HLA-restricted. Across donors, presence/absence analyses took sequencing depth to be roughly uniform.

13 Jbeta primers and 60 Vbeta primers were used for the PCR. Using immunoSEQ multiplex PCR, the repertoire was profiled, and TCRdb retains in-frame clones only, with some absent. The sample shows 45,000 to 65,000 clones, around 67% of them seen only once. V was shortened by 4 bases and J by 0 bases, with 9 bases between the two germline ends. From germline, CDR1 is SGHTA and CDR2 FQGNSA. This CDR3 contains 14 residues. What was sequenced was PBMCs. This TCR came from a woman aged 50 to 65 in good health and CMV-seropositive. The genes are TRBV7-2 and TRBJ1-1; D might be TRBD1 (6 bases). The CDR3: CASSWTVMNTEAFF. The CDR3, as DNA: TGTGCCAGCAGCTGGACAGTCATGAACACTGAAGCTTTCTTT.